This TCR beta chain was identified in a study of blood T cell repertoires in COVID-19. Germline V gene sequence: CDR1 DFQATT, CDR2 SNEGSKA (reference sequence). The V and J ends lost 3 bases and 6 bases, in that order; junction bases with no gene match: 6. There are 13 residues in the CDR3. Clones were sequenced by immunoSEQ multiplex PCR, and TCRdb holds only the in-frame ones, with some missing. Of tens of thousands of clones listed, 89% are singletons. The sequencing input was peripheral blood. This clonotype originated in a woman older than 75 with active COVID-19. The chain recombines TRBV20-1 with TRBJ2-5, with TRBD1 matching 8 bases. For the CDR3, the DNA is TGCAGTGCTAGTCAGGGGGCGCAGAAGACCCAGTACTTC. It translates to CSASQGAQKTQYF.